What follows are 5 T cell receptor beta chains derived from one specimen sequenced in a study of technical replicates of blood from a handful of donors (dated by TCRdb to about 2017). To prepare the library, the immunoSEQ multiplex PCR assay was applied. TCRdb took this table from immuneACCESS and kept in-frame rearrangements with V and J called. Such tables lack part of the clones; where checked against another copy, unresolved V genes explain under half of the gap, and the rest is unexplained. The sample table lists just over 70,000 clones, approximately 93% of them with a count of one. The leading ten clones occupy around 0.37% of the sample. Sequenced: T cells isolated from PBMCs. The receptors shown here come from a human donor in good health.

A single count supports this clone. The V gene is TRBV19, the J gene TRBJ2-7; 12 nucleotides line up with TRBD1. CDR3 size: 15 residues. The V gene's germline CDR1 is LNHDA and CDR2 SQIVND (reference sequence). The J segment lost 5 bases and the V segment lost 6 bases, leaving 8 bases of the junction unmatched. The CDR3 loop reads CASSPIGTGGHEQYF. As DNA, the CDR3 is TGTGCCAGTAGCCCAATCGGGACAGGGGGCCACGAGCAGTACTTC.

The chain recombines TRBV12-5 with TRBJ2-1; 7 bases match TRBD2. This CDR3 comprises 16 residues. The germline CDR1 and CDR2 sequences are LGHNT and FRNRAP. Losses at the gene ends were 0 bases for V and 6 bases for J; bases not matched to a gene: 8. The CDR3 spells CASGLVQSGMSNEQFF. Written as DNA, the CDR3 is TGTGCTAGTGGTTTGGTACAAAGCGGGATGAGCAATGAGCAGTTCTTC.

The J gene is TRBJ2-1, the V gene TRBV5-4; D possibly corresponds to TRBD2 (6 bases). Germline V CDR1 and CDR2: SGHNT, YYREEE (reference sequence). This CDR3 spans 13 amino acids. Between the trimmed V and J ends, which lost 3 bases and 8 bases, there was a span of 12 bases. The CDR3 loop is CASSSASVDEQFF. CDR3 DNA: TGTGCCAGCAGCTCAGCTAGCGTGGATGAGCAGTTCTTC.

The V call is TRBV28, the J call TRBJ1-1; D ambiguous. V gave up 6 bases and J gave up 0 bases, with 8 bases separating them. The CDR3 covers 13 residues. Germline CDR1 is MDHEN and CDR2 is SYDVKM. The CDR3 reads CASRSGVNTEAFF. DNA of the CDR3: TGTGCCAGCAGATCCGGGGTGAACACTGAAGCTTTCTTT. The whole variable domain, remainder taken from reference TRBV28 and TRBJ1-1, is DVKVTQSSRYLVKRTGEKVFLECVQDMDHENMFWYRQDPGLGLRLIYFSYDVKMKEKGDIPEGYSVSREKKERFSLILESASTNQTSMYLCASRSGVNTEAFFGQGTRLTVV.

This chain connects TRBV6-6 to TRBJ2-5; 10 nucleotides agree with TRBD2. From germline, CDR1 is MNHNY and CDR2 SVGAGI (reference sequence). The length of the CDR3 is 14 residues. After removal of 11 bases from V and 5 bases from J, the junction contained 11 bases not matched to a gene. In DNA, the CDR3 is TGTGCCGCGACGCTAGCGGGAGCGGTGGAGACCCAGTACTTC. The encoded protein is CAATLAGAVETQYF.